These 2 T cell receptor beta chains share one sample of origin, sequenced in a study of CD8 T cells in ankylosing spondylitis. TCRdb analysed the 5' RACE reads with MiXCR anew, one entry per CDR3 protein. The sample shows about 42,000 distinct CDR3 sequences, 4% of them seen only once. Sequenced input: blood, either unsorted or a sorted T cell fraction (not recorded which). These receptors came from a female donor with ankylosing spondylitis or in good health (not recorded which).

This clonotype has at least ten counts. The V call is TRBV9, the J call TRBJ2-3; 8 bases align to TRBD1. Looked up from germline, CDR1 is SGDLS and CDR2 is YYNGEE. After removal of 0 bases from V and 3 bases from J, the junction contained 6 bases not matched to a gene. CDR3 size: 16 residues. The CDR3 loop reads CASSVDRGMVTDTQYF. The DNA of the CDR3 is TGTGCCAGCAGCGTAGACAGGGGGATGGTGACAGATACGCAGTATTTT.

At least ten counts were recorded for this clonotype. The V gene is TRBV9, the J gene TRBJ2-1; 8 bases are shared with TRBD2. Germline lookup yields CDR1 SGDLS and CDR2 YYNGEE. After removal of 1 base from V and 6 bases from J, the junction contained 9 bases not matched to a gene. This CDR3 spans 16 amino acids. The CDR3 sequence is CASSVLGGGLANEQFF. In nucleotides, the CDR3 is TGTGCCAGCAGCGTATTGGGCGGGGGGCTCGCCAATGAGCAGTTCTTC.